The rows below give T cell receptor beta chains drawn from one sample of a study of vaccination and CD4 T cells after COVID-19. TCRdb reprocessed the PCR reads with MiXCR, giving one entry per CDR3 protein. The repertoire includes about 15,000 distinct CDR3 sequences, around 78% of them detected once, and 9.5% to 13% sits in the top ten. The antigens these receptors bind are not known. Sequencing was carried out using CD4+ T cells from blood, cultured in vitro. The receptors originated from a human donor who had recovered from COVID-19. CDR3s include the opening cysteine and the closing phenylalanine or tryptophan. A D gene is named only where the DNA matches it firmly. The size entry is marked missing in some rows and otherwise reads once, few, many or a size class.

v_call,d_call,j_call,clone_size,cdr3_aa,cdr3_nt
TRBV18,.,TRBJ1-1,.,CASSPPGWNTEAFF,TGTGCCAGCTCACCACCGGGATGGAACACTGAAGCTTTCTTT
TRBV27,.,TRBJ1-2,.,CASSLWGPGRGGIGYTF,TGTGCCAGCAGTTTATGGGGACCAGGACGGGGAGGGATTGGCTACACCTTC
TRBV28,.,TRBJ1-1,once,CASSPFLMNTEAFF,TGTGCCAGCAGTCCCTTTTTAATGAACACTGAAGCTTTCTTT
TRBV20-1,.,TRBJ1-2,.,CSASEMYGYTF,TGCAGTGCTAGTGAAATGTATGGCTACACCTTC
TRBV7-8,.,TRBJ1-1,few,CASTLGRARGTEAFF,TGTGCCAGCACCCTGGGGAGGGCTAGGGGCACTGAAGCTTTCTTT
TRBV7-2,.,TRBJ2-7,.,CASSYPGGSVQYEQYF,TGTGCCAGCAGCTATCCTGGTGGCAGCGTCCAATACGAGCAGTACTTC
TRBV7-2,.,TRBJ1-5,.,CASSSFPGPNGQPQHF,TGTGCCAGCAGCTCCTTCCCGGGACCCAATGGGCAGCCCCAGCATTTT
TRBV5-1,.,TRBJ1-5,.,CASSSGDNQPQHF,TGCGCCAGCAGCTCGGGGGATAATCAGCCCCAGCATTTT
TRBV24-1,.,TRBJ2-7,.,CATSDHRTTYEQYF,TGTGCCACCAGTGATCACAGGACCACCTACGAGCAGTACTTC
TRBV6-2/TRBV6-3,.,TRBJ1-5,.,CASSYRKGGRGNQPQHF,TGTGCCAGCAGTTACCGGAAAGGGGGAAGGGGCAATCAGCCCCAGCATTTT
TRBV20-1,.,TRBJ1-2,once,CRSRTGDLGGYTF,TGCAGATCCCGGACGGGGGACCTCGGTGGCTACACCTTC
TRBV6-2/TRBV6-3,.,TRBJ1-2,few,CASSSQRSGPYGYTF,TGTGCCAGCAGTTCCCAACGTTCCGGCCCCTATGGCTACACCTTC
TRBV27,TRBD1,TRBJ1-1,.,CASAREGASAFF,TGTGCCAGCGCCCGGGAGGGGGCTTCAGCTTTCTTT
TRBV24-1,.,TRBJ1-5,.,CATMPGAQPQHF,TGTGCCACCATGCCGGGGGCCCAGCCCCAGCATTTT
TRBV6-1,.,TRBJ2-1,.,CASSPSRDLAYNEQFF,TGTGCCAGCAGTCCCTCTCGGGACTTGGCCTACAATGAGCAGTTCTTC
TRBV20-1,TRBD1,TRBJ1-5,.,CSATPGQGRNGNQPQHF,TGCAGTGCTACTCCGGGACAGGGTCGAAATGGCAATCAGCCCCAGCATTTT
TRBV20-1,.,TRBJ1-5,.,CSAKHGGGRGPNQPQHF,TGCAGTGCTAAACACGGGGGGGGCCGTGGCCCTAATCAGCCCCAGCATTTT
TRBV7-9,.,TRBJ1-1,.,CASSSAAGNTEAFF,TGTGCCAGCAGCTCGGCCGCTGGGAACACTGAAGCTTTCTTT
TRBV6-2/TRBV6-3,TRBD2,TRBJ2-6,.,CASSRTSGNSGANVLTF,TGTGCCAGCAGCCGCACTAGCGGGAACTCTGGGGCCAACGTCCTGACTTTC
TRBV20-1,.,TRBJ2-3,.,CSASLPQYTDTQYF,TGCAGTGCTAGTCTTCCACAATACACAGATACGCAGTATTTT
TRBV7-8,TRBD1,TRBJ2-2,.,CASSLARAGGLTGELFF,TGTGCCAGCAGCTTAGCGAGGGCAGGGGGCCTTACCGGGGAGCTGTTTTTT
TRBV19,.,TRBJ1-1,.,CASSIRGLDTEAFF,TGTGCCAGTAGTATTCGGGGATTGGACACTGAAGCTTTCTTT
TRBV20-1,.,TRBJ1-5,.,CSAGPGQHSNQPQHF,TGCAGTGCTGGCCCAGGACAGCATAGCAATCAGCCCCAGCATTTT
TRBV6-1,.,TRBJ1-1,.,CASRRAMGAEAFF,TGTGCCAGCAGACGGGCGATGGGGGCTGAAGCTTTCTTT
TRBV27,TRBD1,TRBJ2-7,medium-sized,CASSHPPGQVPYEQYF,TGTGCCAGCAGTCATCCACCGGGACAGGTTCCCTACGAGCAGTACTTC
TRBV30,.,TRBJ2-7,.,CAWSPHSYEQYF,TGTGCCTGGAGTCCCCACTCCTACGAGCAGTACTTC
TRBV20-1,.,TRBJ1-6,.,CSAPRLQASNSPLHF,TGCAGTGCACCCCGTCTCCAGGCGTCTAATTCACCCCTCCACTTT
TRBV3-1,.,TRBJ2-1,.,CASSQDGGAAHNEQFF,TGTGCCAGCAGCCAAGATGGGGGGGCAGCTCACAATGAGCAGTTCTTC